Included here is one TCR beta chain sequence, with context. Trimming stripped 4 bases from V and 8 bases from J, with 17 bases between. This CDR3 is 14 amino acids long. The V gene's germline CDR1 is MNHEY and CDR2 SVGAGI. This sample is part of a study of control samples from healthy donors and cancer patients. Assay used: immunoSEQ multiplex PCR; TCRdb lists only in-frame clones, some missing. Of around 230,000 clones in the sample, roughly 94% were seen once. V usage is TRBV6-5 and J usage is TRBJ1-2; D is uncertain. The sequenced sample was blood. This clonotype was obtained from a man aged 45-65 years in good health. The CDR3 loop is CASSWASTFGGYTF. The CDR3 nucleotides read TGTGCCAGCAGTTGGGCCAGCACGTTTGGAGGCTACACCTTC.